The clone carrying this T cell receptor beta chain showed up many times. The junction departs from the called germline gene at one end, perhaps through a read error. Using its own MiXCR run on the 5' RACE reads, TCRdb lists one record per CDR3 protein. The table records about 83,000 distinct CDR3 sequences, 11% to 15% of them present only once. The data stem from a study of early T cells in non-severe SARS-CoV-2 infection. The CDR3 is 15 amino acids. Germline CDR1 is SGHAT and CDR2 is FQNNGV. The sample comprised whole blood. The TCR comes from an adult who was a healthcare worker with PCR-confirmed SARS-CoV-2 infection or an uninfected control (not recorded which). V and J are TRBV11-2 and TRBJ2-2, with 11 nucleotides matching TRBD1. The CDR3 bases are TGTGCCAGCAGCCCCGGGACAGGGGGGCCCGGAGAGCTGTTTTTT. Its translation: CASSPGTGGPGELFF.